The 21 T cell receptor beta chains reported below all come from one sample, sequenced in a study of T cell responses to AZD1222 COVID-19 vaccine. Repertoires were generated with immunoSEQ multiplex PCR, while TCRdb's copy carries only in-frame clones and drops some. The sample holds tens of thousands of clones; around nine tenths are singletons and the top ten take approximately 5.3%. The specimen comprised peripheral blood, sampled 28 days after the second AZD1222 dose. These receptors all come from an adult who received the AZD1222 COVID-19 vaccine.

This clone occurred a few times. The V call is TRBV7-9, the J call TRBJ2-5; 9 nucleotides match TRBD1. This CDR3 has 17 amino acids. Germline CDR1 reads SEHNR; CDR2 reads FQNEAQ (reference sequence). V lost 1 base to trimming and J lost 0 bases; unmatched junction nucleotides: 6. CDR3 amino acids: CASSLDRQGGYQETQYF. CDR3 coding DNA: TGTGCCAGCAGCTTAGACCGACAGGGGGGATACCAAGAGACCCAGTACTTC. The complete variable domain, with remaining parts taken from reference TRBV7-9 and TRBJ2-5, reads DTGVSQNPRHKITKRGQNVTFRCDPISEHNRLYWYRQTLGQGPEFLTYFQNEAQLEKSRLLSDRFSAERPKGSFSTLEIQRTEQGDSAMYLCASSLDRQGGYQETQYFGPGTRLLVL.

The gene calls are TRBV9 and TRBJ2-5; 16 positions agree with TRBD2. The V and J ends lost 4 bases and 5 bases, in that order; junction bases with no gene match: 8. This CDR3 is built from 17 residues. The germline V gene encodes CDR1 SGDLS and CDR2 YYNGEE. CDR3 nucleotide sequence: TGTGCCAGCAGCCCGGGACTAGCGGGGGGGCCGGCTGAGACCCAGTACTTC. It translates to CASSPGLAGGPAETQYF. Full variable domain (remainder filled in from reference TRBV9 and TRBJ2-5): DSGVTQTPKHLITATGQRVTLRCSPRSGDLSVYWYQQSLDQGLQFLIQYYNGEERAKGNILERFSAQQFPDLHSELNLSSLELGDSALYFCASSPGLAGGPAETQYFGPGTRLLVL.

This chain connects TRBV9 to TRBJ1-1; TRBD1 might be the D (5 bases). The CDR3 is made up of 12 amino acids. CDR1 SGDLS and CDR2 YYNGEE come from the germline V gene. Trimming cost V 6 bases and J 8 bases, with 14 bases left between them. CDR3 sequence: CASKGAGGEAFF. CDR3 sequence (DNA): TGTGCCAGCAAAGGGGCGGGGGGAGAAGCTTTCTTT. Complete variable domain (other parts from reference TRBV9 and TRBJ1-1): DSGVTQTPKHLITATGQRVTLRCSPRSGDLSVYWYQQSLDQGLQFLIQYYNGEERAKGNILERFSAQQFPDLHSELNLSSLELGDSALYFCASKGAGGEAFFGQGTRLTVV.

This clone counts as hyperexpanded. The gene calls are TRBV6-5 and TRBJ2-3, with 9 bases identical to TRBD1. The trim removed 2 bases at V and 1 base at J, leaving 1 base unmatched. The CDR3 is 15 amino acids. The germline V gene has CDR1 MNHEY and CDR2 SVGAGI. The CDR3 nucleotides are TGTGCCAGCAGTTACAGGACAGGGGGCACAGATACGCAGTATTTT. As protein: CASSYRTGGTDTQYF.

This sequence joins TRBV2 and TRBJ2-7; 12 nucleotides align to TRBD2. Losses at the gene ends were 4 bases for V and 2 bases for J; bases not matched to a gene: 0. The CDR3 consists of 14 residues. Germline values: CDR1 SNHLY, CDR2 FYNNEI. The CDR3 nucleotides read TGTGCCAGCAGTGGACTAGCGGGGGCCTACGAGCAGTACGTC. Protein: CASSGLAGAYEQYV.

V and J are TRBV28 and TRBJ1-2; TRBD1 matches at 7 bases. V was pared by 7 bases and J by 0 bases, with 5 bases of the junction left unmatched. CDR3 length equals 14 residues. Germline V gene lookup returns CDR1 MDHEN and CDR2 SYDVKM. In DNA form, the CDR3 reads TGTGCCAGCACCTCAGGGGGGGCTAACTATGGCTACACCTTC. Its protein product is CASTSGGANYGYTF.

The chain links TRBV6-1 to TRBJ2-4, with D unresolved. Germline V CDR1 and CDR2: MNHNS, SASEGT. This CDR3 has 14 amino acids. V was cut by 3 bases and J by 2 bases, with 8 bases left in between. As DNA, the CDR3 is TGTGCCAGCAGTGACCCGGTGTCCAAAAACATTCAGTACTTC. Its translation: CASSDPVSKNIQYF.

This chain connects TRBV5-8 to TRBJ2-7, with D possibly TRBD2 on 6 matching bases. Trimming took off 2 bases at V and 4 bases at J, with 16 bases between the two ends. The germline CDR1 and CDR2 sequences are SGHTS and YDEGEE. This CDR3 has 15 amino acids. The CDR3 region has the DNA TGTGCCAGCAGCTTTTACGGAGGGGAGACTTACGAGCAGTACTTC. This encodes CASSFYGGETYEQYF. Filled out from reference TRBV5-8 and TRBJ2-7, the complete variable domain reads EAGVTQSPTHLIKTRGQQATLRCSPISGHTSVYWYQQALGLGLQFLLWYDEGEERNRGNFPPRFSGRQFPNYSSELNVNALELEDSALYLCASSFYGGETYEQYFGPGTRLTVT.

V and J are TRBV7-6 and TRBJ1-3; D unresolved. The ends were cut back, 6 bases at V and 4 bases at J, with 13 bases in the middle. This CDR3 comprises 14 residues. Germline V gives CDR1 SGHVS, CDR2 FNYEAQ. CDR3 coding DNA: TGTGCCAGCAGTACGCGGGCAGAAGGAAACACCATATATTTT. Its translation is CASSTRAEGNTIYF.

The gene calls are TRBV12-3 or TRBV12-4 and TRBJ1-5; unclear D gene. This CDR3 has 13 amino acids. V shed 3 bases and J shed 4 bases, with 7 bases lying between them. The CDR3, as DNA: TGTGCCAGCAGTTTGACCGGGAATCAGCCCCAGCATTTT. The encoded protein is CASSLTGNQPQHF.

J is TRBJ2-1 and V is TRBV5-1; 7 nucleotides line up with TRBD2. Germline CDR1 is SGHRS and CDR2 is YFSETQ. The CDR3 covers 15 residues. V dropped 0 bases and J dropped 6; count of bases not matched to a gene: 6. CDR3 protein: CASSLEFGGGNEQFF. The CDR3 DNA sequence: TGCGCCAGCAGCTTGGAATTCGGCGGGGGCAATGAGCAGTTCTTC.

In its sample, this clone was seen once. The chain recombines TRBV7-6 with TRBJ2-1; possibly TRBD1 for D (5 bases). The CDR3 is 16 amino acids. CDR1 SGHVS and CDR2 FNYEAQ come from the germline V gene. Trimming stripped 1 base from V and 4 bases from J, with 14 bases between. The CDR3, as DNA: TGTGCCAGCAGCTTAGAACAGGCCGCGTCTTACAATGAGCAGTTCTTC. The encoded protein is CASSLEQAASYNEQFF.

Comment on this clone: Other DNA sequences of this sample code for an identical CDR3. The chain links TRBV5-1 to TRBJ1-2, with D maybe TRBD1 (6 bases). With 4 bases removed from V and 2 bases from J, the gap between germline ends came to 9 bases. The CDR3 covers 13 residues. CDR1 and CDR2 from the germline V gene are SGHRS and YFSETQ. The CDR3 here is CASSLGQNYGYTF. CDR3 sequence (DNA): TGCGCCAGCAGCCTCGGACAGAACTATGGCTACACCTTC. The entire variable domain, with the rest obtained from reference TRBV5-1 and TRBJ1-2, is as follows: KAGVTQTPRYLIKTRGQQVTLSCSPISGHRSVSWYQQTPGQGLQFLFEYFSETQRNKGNFPGRFSGRQFSNSRSEMNVSTLELGDSALYLCASSLGQNYGYTFGSGTRLTVV.

J is TRBJ2-7 and V is TRBV6-1; a weak D match, TRBD2 (6 bases). V shed 0 bases and J shed 12 bases, with 15 bases lying between them. The CDR3 loop spans 13 amino acids. Germline V gene data show CDR1 as MNHNS and CDR2 as SASEGT. In DNA, the CDR3 is TGTGCCAGCAGTGAAGCGCGGGGCCCTCGGATGTACTTC. This codes for CASSEARGPRMYF.

This clone is classed as large. The rearrangement links TRBV29-1 to TRBJ2-5, with D perhaps TRBD1 (6 bases). V was pared by 4 bases and J by 2 bases, with 11 bases between. The CDR3 runs 13 residues. Germline V gene data show CDR1 as SQVTM and CDR2 as ANQGSEA. The CDR3 here is CSVAGTSQETQYF. The CDR3 coding sequence is TGCAGCGTTGCCGGGACAAGTCAAGAGACCCAGTACTTC. The variable domain in full, with the rest retrieved from reference TRBV29-1 and TRBJ2-5, is SAVISQKPSRDICQRGTSLTIQCQVDSQVTMMFWYRQQPGQSLTLIATANQGSEATYESGFVIDKFPISRPNLTFSTLTVSNMSPEDSSIYLCSVAGTSQETQYFGPGTRLLVL.

V and J are TRBV6-6 and TRBJ2-7, with D possibly matching TRBD1 (5 bases). The V gene's germline CDR1 is MNHNY and CDR2 SVGAGI (reference sequence). Trimming removed 5 bases at V and 3 bases at J, with 14 bases between. CDR3 length equals 14 residues. In DNA form, the CDR3 reads TGTGCCAGCAGTGTAACAGGTGAAAACTACGAGCAGTACTTC. The encoded protein is CASSVTGENYEQYF.

The chain has TRBV6-5 and TRBJ2-7, with a weak D call TRBD2 (6 bases). CDR1 and CDR2 from the germline V gene are MNHEY and SVGAGI. Trimming cost V 0 bases and J 5 bases, with 14 bases left between them. This CDR3 region has 15 residues. CDR3 sequence: CASSYSNPASDEQYF. DNA for the CDR3: TGTGCCAGCAGTTACTCGAATCCGGCTAGCGACGAGCAGTACTTC.

The chain links TRBV7-2 to TRBJ2-5; perhaps TRBD2 as D (6 bases). Trimming pared 1 base from V and 7 bases from J, leaving 10 bases between. CDR1 and CDR2 from the germline V gene are SGHTA and FQGNSA. The CDR3 has 13 residues. The CDR3 DNA reads TGTGCCAGCAGCTTAGAGGCGGAGGGGACCCAGTACTTC. Translation gives CASSLEAEGTQYF.

This chain uses TRBV7-3 with TRBJ2-7, with D unclear. This CDR3 has 13 residues. V was trimmed by 2 bases and J by 3 bases, leaving 8 bases between them. Per germline, CDR1 SGHTA and CDR2 FQGTGA. In DNA form, the CDR3 reads TGTGCCAGCAGCTTAGCGCAGAACTACGAGCAGTACTTC. Translated: CASSLAQNYEQYF.

V and J are TRBV21-1 and TRBJ2-2; the D call in the table, TRBD1, was not verified against the DNA. TRBV21-1 is an annotated pseudogene. This CDR3 is 17 amino acids long. Written as DNA, the CDR3 is TGTGCCAGCAATAGGGGGTGGACAGAAAAAAACACCGGGGAGCTGTTTTTT. This gives the protein CASNRGWTEKNTGELFF.

The rearrangement links TRBV18 to TRBJ1-3, with D uncertain. Per germline, CDR1 KGHSH and CDR2 LQKENI. V was cut by 0 bases and J by 1 base, with 7 bases left in between. The CDR3 loop spans 15 amino acids. The CDR3 is CASSPPRLSGNTIYF. The CDR3 DNA sequence: TGTGCCAGCTCACCACCTCGATTGTCTGGAAACACCATATATTTT.